Listed here are 25 T cell receptor beta chains from one sample, sequenced in a study of control samples from healthy donors and cancer patients. Clones were sequenced by immunoSEQ multiplex PCR, and TCRdb holds only the in-frame ones, with some missing. The sample has around 130,000 clones, 80% to 95% seen once; the top ten hold roughly 2.5%. Sequenced input: blood. Receptors originate from a man between 18 and 35 years old in good health.

The J gene is TRBJ2-1, the V gene TRBV19; D ambiguous. Germline V gene data show CDR1 as LNHDA and CDR2 as SQIVND (reference sequence). V was pared by 3 bases and J by 3 bases, with 12 bases between. This CDR3 is built from 15 residues. CDR3 sequence reads: CASSIFGDFYNEQFF. CDR3 bases: TGTGCCAGTAGTATTTTTGGGGATTTCTACAATGAGCAGTTCTTC.

J is TRBJ1-6 and V is TRBV4-2; D may be TRBD1 (6 bases). This CDR3 is 15 amino acids long. CDR1 LGHNA and CDR2 YNFKEQ come from the germline V gene. The V end lost 0 bases, the J end lost 10 bases, and 13 bases lay between the germline ends. CDR3: CASSQEQGSGSPLHF. The DNA of the CDR3 is TGTGCCAGCAGCCAAGAACAGGGATCTGGATCACCCCTCCACTTT.

V and J are TRBV7-9 and TRBJ1-1; D uncertain. V was clipped by 5 bases and J by 1 base, with 11 bases between them. The CDR3 sequence is 14 residues long. Germline V gives CDR1 SEHNR, CDR2 FQNEAQ (reference sequence). CDR3 bases: TGTGCCAGCAGCCAAGAGACACAGAACACTGAAGCTTTCTTT. Translating it yields CASSQETQNTEAFF.

This clone showed up just once. The chain joins TRBV7-9 to TRBJ2-5, with 9 positions matching TRBD1. The germline V gene encodes CDR1 SEHNR and CDR2 FQNEAQ (reference sequence). V dropped 5 bases and J dropped 5; count of bases not matched to a gene: 6. CDR3 length equals 14 residues. CDR3 in amino acids: CASSADRGLETQYF. The CDR3 DNA reads as TGTGCCAGCAGCGCAGACAGGGGGTTGGAGACCCAGTACTTC.

V usage is TRBV7-2 and J usage is TRBJ2-1; 10 nucleotides line up with TRBD2. From germline, CDR1 is SGHTA and CDR2 FQGNSA. There are 16 residues in the CDR3. V trimming: 1 base; J trimming: 10 bases; junction bases outside the gene matches: 10. The CDR3 here is CASSLDRLAGVHEQFF. Here the CDR3 DNA reads TGTGCCAGCAGCTTAGATAGGCTAGCGGGAGTTCACGAGCAGTTCTTC.

The chain combines TRBV28 with TRBJ2-1; D is uncertain. CDR1 is MDHEN, CDR2 SYDVKM, per germline. CDR3 size: 15 residues. Trimming stripped 9 bases from V and 6 bases from J, with 21 bases between. The CDR3 DNA reads as TGTGCCAGTTCTCTGCGACTTAGGTTGGGCAATGAGCAGTTCTTC. Its translation is CASSLRLRLGNEQFF.

This chain joins TRBV30 and TRBJ1-3; 8 nucleotides agree with TRBD1. CDR1 and CDR2 (germline): GTSNPN, SVGIG (reference sequence). CDR3 size: 13 residues. V shed 0 bases, J shed 8 bases, and the junction held 3 bases outside the gene matches. The CDR3 DNA reads TGTGCCTGGAGTGTAAACAGGGGGGACACCATATATTTT. Translated, it gives CAWSVNRGDTIYF.

V and J are TRBV5-1 and TRBJ1-2, with D unclear. Germline V lookup: CDR1 SGHRS, CDR2 YFSETQ. This CDR3 is 14 amino acids long. Trimming stripped 0 bases from V and 0 bases from J, with 6 bases between. CDR3 loop: CASSLGSANYGYTF. The CDR3 bases are TGCGCCAGCAGCTTGGGATCCGCTAACTATGGCTACACCTTC.

The V call is TRBV5-1, the J call TRBJ1-1, with 7 positions matching TRBD1. The CDR3 totals 16 residues. V trimming: 4 bases; J trimming: 2 bases; junction bases outside the gene matches: 11. Germline V gives CDR1 SGHRS, CDR2 YFSETQ. DNA for the CDR3: TGCGCCAGCAGCCTACGCCCGAGACAGGGCAACACTGAAGCTTTCTTT. Residues: CASSLRPRQGNTEAFF.

The V and J genes are TRBV18 and TRBJ1-2; D unclear. The CDR3 totals 15 residues. V lost 3 bases and J lost 1, with 12 bases in between. Germline lookup yields CDR1 KGHSH and CDR2 LQKENI. This chain's CDR3 is CASSPGSANNYGYTF. The CDR3 DNA reads TGTGCCAGCTCACCCGGGAGCGCCAATAACTATGGCTACACCTTC.

This clone is a singleton in its sample. CDR3 amino acids: CASSIDPDSVSYEQYF. The CDR3 DNA sequence: TGTGCCAGTAGTATAGATCCCGATTCCGTCTCCTACGAGCAGTACTTC. The V and J genes are TRBV19 and TRBJ2-7; no reliable D call. V gave up 0 bases and J gave up 0 bases, with 12 bases separating them. The germline gives CDR1 LNHDA, CDR2 SQIVND (reference sequence). The CDR3 has 16 amino acids.

This chain joins TRBV28 and TRBJ2-2; maybe TRBD2 (7 bases). Looked up from germline, CDR1 is MDHEN and CDR2 is SYDVKM. CDR3 size: 15 residues. Trimming removed 7 bases at V and 2 bases at J, with 14 bases between. The CDR3, as DNA: TGTGCCAGCACACCGGGGGGCGCAAACACCGGGGAGCTGTTTTTT. It specifies CASTPGGANTGELFF.

The chain links TRBV28 to TRBJ2-1; D gene unclear. The CDR3 sequence is 12 residues long. Germline values: CDR1 MDHEN, CDR2 SYDVKM. V was shortened by 2 bases and J by 6 bases, with 5 bases between the two germline ends. CDR3 sequence reads: CASSLLPNEQFF. In DNA, the CDR3 is TGTGCCAGCAGTTTACTCCCCAATGAGCAGTTCTTC.

The V call is TRBV5-1, the J call TRBJ2-3; D is unresolved. The CDR3 length is 15 residues. V shed 0 bases and J shed 0 bases, with 8 bases lying between them. Germline lookup yields CDR1 SGHRS and CDR2 YFSETQ. CDR3 sequence reads: CASSLGIPSTDTQYF. DNA for the CDR3: TGCGCCAGCAGCTTGGGGATTCCTAGCACAGATACGCAGTATTTT.

The V call is TRBV7-6, the J call TRBJ2-5; 7 nucleotides line up with TRBD1. CDR3 size: 16 residues. Per germline, CDR1 SGHVS and CDR2 FNYEAQ. Unmatched junction bases numbered 10, after V lost 2 bases and J lost 4 bases. The CDR3 nucleotides read TGTGCCAGCAGCTTATCTCCAGGGGGTATAGCAGAGACCCAGTACTTC. Protein product: CASSLSPGGIAETQYF.

This clone was detected once. The chain employs TRBV6-1 and TRBJ2-1; D is unclear. Germline values: CDR1 MNHNS, CDR2 SASEGT. The length of the CDR3 is 12 residues. Trimming pared 1 base from V and 6 bases from J, leaving 4 bases between. The CDR3 bases are TGTGCCAGCAGTGAAGTAGGCAATGAGCAGTTCTTC. This codes for CASSEVGNEQFF.

The gene calls are TRBV24-1 and TRBJ2-3, with D perhaps matching TRBD2 (7 bases). Between the trimmed V and J ends, which lost 5 bases and 7 bases, there was a span of 24 bases. The CDR3 spans 17 residues. Germline V CDR1 and CDR2: KGHDR, SFDVKD. CDR3 bases: TGTGCCACCAGTGCCATGAGGGGGAGGGAGGGGAGCCATACGCAGTATTTT. Its protein is CATSAMRGREGSHTQYF.

The chain couples TRBV7-9 to TRBJ1-1, with D tentatively TRBD1 (6 bases). This CDR3 region has 16 residues. The V end lost 1 base, the J end lost 2 bases, and 14 bases lay between the germline ends. The germline V gene encodes CDR1 SEHNR and CDR2 FQNEAQ (reference sequence). CDR3 sequence (DNA): TGTGCCAGCAGCTTAGGGCGGGGGCAGCTTAACACTGAAGCTTTCTTT. Translating gives CASSLGRGQLNTEAFF.

This sequence joins TRBV7-9 and TRBJ2-3, with D possibly matching TRBD1 (7 bases). The CDR3 loop spans 17 amino acids. The germline V gene encodes CDR1 SEHNR and CDR2 FQNEAQ (reference sequence). With 7 bases removed from V and 4 bases from J, the gap between germline ends came to 24 bases. CDR3 loop: CASKIYSRGERADTQYF. The CDR3 nucleotides read TGTGCCAGCAAAATATACTCCAGGGGGGAGAGGGCAGATACGCAGTATTTT. Full variable domain (outside the CDR3, taken from reference TRBV7-9 and TRBJ2-3): DTGVSQNPRHKITKRGQNVTFRCDPISEHNRLYWYRQTLGQGPEFLTYFQNEAQLEKSRLLSDRFSAERPKGSFSTLEIQRTEQGDSAMYLCASKIYSRGERADTQYFGPGTRLTVL.

The chain joins TRBV18 to TRBJ2-4, with D tentatively TRBD2 (6 bases). Trimming removed 2 bases at V and 8 bases at J, with 13 bases between. From germline, CDR1 is KGHSH and CDR2 LQKENI. The CDR3 contains 14 residues. The CDR3 protein is CASSPSGRMDIQYF. As DNA, the CDR3 is TGTGCCAGCTCACCAAGTGGGAGGATGGACATTCAGTACTTC.

This chain connects TRBV2 to TRBJ1-5; D remains ambiguous. V was cut by 5 bases and J by 4 bases, with 9 bases left in between. The CDR3 is 13 amino acids. Germline loops: CDR1 SNHLY, CDR2 FYNNEI. DNA for the CDR3: TGTGCCAGCAGTCCCCAACAGAATCAGCCCCAGCATTTT. It is translated as CASSPQQNQPQHF.

The chain uses TRBV6-2 or TRBV6-3 and TRBJ2-3; no definite D call. This CDR3 has 14 amino acids. The germline gives CDR1 MNHEY, CDR2 SVGEGT. The V gene lost 5 bases and the J gene lost 5 bases, with 14 bases spanning the gap. The CDR3 coding sequence is TGTGCCAGCAGTCCACGCACCACCCGAGATACGCAGTATTTT. Its protein product is CASSPRTTRDTQYF.

The chain joins TRBV7-3 to TRBJ1-1; 8 bases match TRBD1. V lost 5 bases to trimming and J lost 4 bases; unmatched junction nucleotides: 9. Germline CDR1 SGHTA, CDR2 FQGTGA. This CDR3 comprises 15 residues. CDR3 in amino acids: CASSHTTGDGTEAFF. The CDR3 nucleotides read TGTGCCAGCAGCCATACGACAGGGGATGGCACTGAAGCTTTCTTT.

The chain links TRBV29-1 to TRBJ2-5; D is ambiguous. The V end lost 5 bases, the J end lost 3 bases, and 4 bases lay between the germline ends. The CDR3 length is 10 residues. CDR1 SQVTM and CDR2 ANQGSEA come from the germline V gene. The CDR3 spells CSVREETQYF. CDR3 DNA sequence: TGCAGCGTTCGGGAAGAGACCCAGTACTTC.

The V gene is TRBV10-1, the J gene TRBJ2-4; D not certain. Germline V gene sequence: CDR1 WNHNN, CDR2 SYGVQD (reference sequence). CDR3 length: 15 amino acids. The V end lost 6 bases, the J end lost 2 bases, and 14 bases lay between the germline ends. The CDR3 protein is CASSDPLGTKNIQYF. CDR3 DNA: TGCGCCAGCAGCGACCCGCTTGGTACCAAAAACATTCAGTACTTC.